These 32 T cell receptor beta chains share one sample of origin, sequenced in a study of T-cell memory formation after mild COVID-19. One entry per CDR3 protein, called by TCRdb with MiXCR from the 5' RACE reads. The top ten hold approximately 23% of the sample, which has fewer than 350,000 distinct CDR3 sequences, around 8% seen once. Sequencing was carried out using PBMCs or a T cell subset sorted from them (not recorded which). The receptors originated from a man in his late teens or twenties who had mild COVID-19 (a few samples of this study predate the infection). Cell type and time point are not known.

This rearrangement joins TRBV6-6 to TRBJ2-7; 7 bases fit TRBD1. Germline CDR1 and CDR2: MNHNY and SVGAGI (reference sequence). CDR3 length equals 15 residues. V shed 0 bases and J 6 bases; nucleotides not matched to a gene: 8. The DNA for the CDR3 is TGTGCCAGCAGTTACTCCGCGACAGGGATGGGCGAGCAGTACGTC. This sequence encodes CASSYSATGMGEQYV.

This chain joins TRBV9 and TRBJ1-1; D not certain. CDR1 and CDR2 (germline): SGDLS, YYNGEE. Trimming took off 4 bases at V and 4 bases at J, with 17 bases between the two ends. The CDR3 extends over 15 amino acids. In DNA form, the CDR3 reads TGTGCCAGCAGCCCCGAACCAGCTCGGGGCACTGAAGCTTTCTTT. Translation gives CASSPEPARGTEAFF.

The chain employs TRBV7-2 and TRBJ2-5; no clear D. Germline V lookup: CDR1 SGHTA, CDR2 FQGNSA. This CDR3 contains 13 residues. The ends were cut back, 5 bases at V and 2 bases at J, with 9 bases in the middle. The DNA for the CDR3 is TGTGCCAGCAGCGCCAGGCCTCAAGAGACCCAGTACTTC. Encoded protein: CASSARPQETQYF.

This clonotype appeared many times. The chain combines TRBV5-1 with TRBJ2-5; D possibly uses TRBD1 or TRBD2 (6 bases each). V shed 6 bases and J shed 4 bases, with 16 bases lying between them. Per the germline V gene, CDR1 is SGHRS and CDR2 is YFSETQ. The CDR3 sequence is 14 residues long. DNA of the CDR3: TGCGCCAGCACCCCCCAGGGGAGGAGAGAGACCCAGTACTTC. Translated, it gives CASTPQGRRETQYF. Full variable domain (rest looked up from reference TRBV5-1 and TRBJ2-5): KAGVTQTPRYLIKTRGQQVTLSCSPISGHRSVSWYQQTPGQGLQFLFEYFSETQRNKGNFPGRFSGRQFSNSRSEMNVSTLELGDSALYLCASTPQGRRETQYFGPGTRLLVL.

The rearrangement joins TRBV5-1 to TRBJ1-1; D not resolved. This CDR3 spans 13 amino acids. V lost 3 bases and J 10 bases, leaving 16 bases between the germline ends. Germline lookup yields CDR1 SGHRS and CDR2 YFSETQ. This CDR3 reads CASSSQEDATAFF. The CDR3 DNA is TGCGCCAGCAGCTCGCAAGAGGACGCGACAGCTTTCTTT.

V usage is TRBV7-2 and J usage is TRBJ1-4; D gene uncertain. CDR1 is SGHTA, CDR2 FQGNSA, per germline. Trimming took off 2 bases at V and 5 bases at J, with 9 bases between the two ends. The CDR3 length is 14 residues. CDR3 region: CASSLSAVNEKLFF. DNA of the CDR3: TGTGCCAGCAGCTTAAGTGCGGTGAATGAAAAACTGTTTTTT. The full variable domain, in which reference TRBV7-2 and TRBJ1-4 provide the parts outside the CDR3, is GAGVSQSPSNKVTEKGKDVELRCDPISGHTALYWYRQSLGQGLEFLIYFQGNSAPDKSGLPSDRFSAERTGGSVSTLTIQRTQQEDSAVYLCASSLSAVNEKLFFGSGTQLSVL.

This clonotype has just a few counts. This chain links TRBV6-2 or TRBV6-3 with TRBJ1-2, with D hard to call. The CDR3 contains 15 residues. Per germline, CDR1 MNHEY and CDR2 SVGEGT. The V and J ends lost 2 bases and 4 bases respectively, with 14 bases between them. CDR3 coding DNA: TGTGCCAGCAGTTACACTTCTTTCGTCCCCTATGGCTACACCTTC. It specifies CASSYTSFVPYGYTF.

This clonotype was recorded a few times. The chain combines TRBV27 with TRBJ2-1; D is possibly TRBD2 (5 bases). The CDR3 is 17 residues long. Germline CDR1 is MNHEY and CDR2 is SMNVEV (reference sequence). V shed 2 bases and J shed 7 bases, with 21 bases lying between them. This chain's CDR3 is CASSLILEGNGVNEQFF. In DNA form, the CDR3 reads TGTGCCAGCAGTTTAATTTTAGAGGGTAACGGGGTTAATGAGCAGTTCTTC.

This rearrangement joins TRBV19 to TRBJ1-1; D ambiguous. CDR1 LNHDA and CDR2 SQIVND come from the germline V gene (reference sequence). CDR3 length: 10 amino acids. V dropped 8 bases and J dropped 8 bases, with 9 bases sitting between them. The CDR3: CASGGLEAFF. In DNA, the CDR3 is TGTGCCAGTGGCGGCTTAGAAGCTTTCTTT.

The table lists this clonotype with a few counts. J is TRBJ2-1 and V is TRBV7-9; 7 bases agree with TRBD1. The CDR3 covers 17 residues. V dropped 7 bases and J dropped 4; count of bases not matched to a gene: 16. Germline-derived CDR1 and CDR2 are SEHNR and FQNEAQ (reference sequence). The CDR3 DNA follows: TGTGCCAGCACTCTCAGAGACCGGGGACAGCGATACAATGAGCAGTTCTTC. This gives the protein CASTLRDRGQRYNEQFF.

The sample holds a few counts of this clonotype. V is TRBV7-6 and J is TRBJ2-3; D gene ambiguous. In germline, CDR1 is SGHVS, CDR2 FNYEAQ. This CDR3 has 15 residues. Trimming removed 1 base from V and 1 base from J, with 9 bases in between. CDR3 nucleotide sequence: TGTGCCAGCAGCTTAGAAAACAGCGGCACAGATACGCAGTATTTT. Amino acid sequence: CASSLENSGTDTQYF.

This clonotype was counted a few times. The chain carries TRBV20-1 and TRBJ2-7, with TRBD1 matching 10 bases. This CDR3 is built from 13 residues. Looked up from germline, CDR1 is DFQATT and CDR2 is SNEGSKA (reference sequence). J was trimmed by 3 bases and V by 2 bases; bases with no gene match: 1. The CDR3: CSARRTGGYEQYF. In DNA form, the CDR3 reads TGCAGTGCTAGAAGGACAGGGGGCTACGAGCAGTACTTC.

This clonotype was found many times. This chain joins TRBV5-5 and TRBJ2-3; 12 bases align to TRBD2. The germline V gene encodes CDR1 SGHKS and CDR2 YYEKEE (reference sequence). The CDR3 has 17 residues. V dropped 2 bases and J dropped 0; count of bases not matched to a gene: 4. The CDR3 DNA is TGTGCCAGCAGCTTCTCTAGCGGGGGGGCTAGCACAGATACGCAGTATTTT. It codes for CASSFSSGGASTDTQYF.

The V and J genes are TRBV7-2 and TRBJ2-4, with 8 bases aligning to TRBD2. The V gene end was trimmed by 4 bases and the J gene end by 8 bases; junction bases not matched to a gene: 16. Per the germline V gene, CDR1 is SGHTA and CDR2 is FQGNSA. This CDR3 region has 17 residues. The CDR3 coding sequence is TGTGCCAGCAGCTATGTTGGAAGCGGGGGTCGTGGGGACATTCAGTACTTC. This codes for CASSYVGSGGRGDIQYF.

This clonotype was seen more than once but under ten times. The chain joins TRBV7-2 to TRBJ1-2, with 9 bases matching TRBD1. The CDR3 runs 14 residues. Germline values: CDR1 SGHTA, CDR2 FQGNSA. Germline trimming cut 4 bases from V and 0 bases from J; bases unmatched to any gene: 0. CDR3 nucleotide sequence: TGTGCCAGCAGCTGGGACAGGGCTAACTATGGCTACACCTTC. It yields the protein CASSWDRANYGYTF. The complete variable domain, with remaining parts taken from reference TRBV7-2 and TRBJ1-2, reads GAGVSQSPSNKVTEKGKDVELRCDPISGHTALYWYRQSLGQGLEFLIYFQGNSAPDKSGLPSDRFSAERTGGSVSTLTIQRTQQEDSAVYLCASSWDRANYGYTFGSGTRLTVV.

The chain carries TRBV7-6 and TRBJ2-3; D uncertain. CDR1 is SGHVS, CDR2 FNYEAQ, per germline. CDR3 length: 12 residues. The V and J ends lost 5 bases and 4 bases respectively, with 7 bases between them. CDR3 DNA: TGTGCCAGCAGCCTCCCTCCAGATACGCAGTATTTT. Translation gives CASSLPPDTQYF.

This clonotype was found many times. The V gene is TRBV18, the J gene TRBJ2-3; D may match TRBD1 or TRBD2 (5 bases each). CDR3 size: 14 residues. V gave up 1 base and J gave up 5 bases, with 10 bases separating them. Per germline, CDR1 KGHSH and CDR2 LQKENI. CDR3 coding DNA: TGTGCCAGCTCACCACGAGGGGCCGGAGATACGCAGTATTTT. This translates into CASSPRGAGDTQYF.

This clonotype was recorded a few times. CDR3 nucleotide sequence: TGCGCCAGCAGCCGCCTGGACAGCGCCTACAATGAGCAGTTCTTC. It is translated as CASSRLDSAYNEQFF. V usage is TRBV5-1 and J usage is TRBJ2-1; possibly TRBD1 for D (6 bases). The ends were cut back, 4 bases at V and 2 bases at J, with 13 bases in the middle. The germline V gene has CDR1 SGHRS and CDR2 YFSETQ. The CDR3 runs to 15 residues.

This clonotype was recorded a few times. The chain links TRBV20-1 to TRBJ2-4; the D is unclear. Germline loops: CDR1 DFQATT, CDR2 SNEGSKA (reference sequence). The CDR3 has 14 amino acids. V gave up 6 bases and J gave up 3 bases, with 15 bases separating them. The CDR3 DNA reads TGCAGTGCCCCCACGGGTGGCGGCAAAAACATTCAGTACTTC. Amino acids: CSAPTGGGKNIQYF.

This clonotype turned up a few times. The chain couples TRBV7-6 to TRBJ2-2; the match to TRBD1 covers 12 bases. Germline-derived CDR1 and CDR2 are SGHVS and FNYEAQ. The CDR3 covers 16 residues. J gave up 3 bases and V 8 bases, and 7 bases lay outside the gene matches. CDR3 nucleotide sequence: TGTGCCAGCGACTCCGGGACAGGGGGCTACACCGGGGAGCTGTTTTTT. This codes for CASDSGTGGYTGELFF.

The chain carries TRBV7-9 and TRBJ2-1; D possibly corresponds to TRBD2 (5 bases). Germline V gene data show CDR1 as SEHNR and CDR2 as FQNEAQ (reference sequence). V gave up 5 bases and J gave up 4 bases, with 15 bases separating them. The CDR3 extends over 15 amino acids. The CDR3 DNA reads TGTGCCAGCAGCATCGAGCGGAGAACTTACAATGAGCAGTTCTTC. This codes for CASSIERRTYNEQFF. Supplemented by reference TRBV7-9 and TRBJ2-1, the full variable domain reads DTGVSQNPRHKITKRGQNVTFRCDPISEHNRLYWYRQTLGQGPEFLTYFQNEAQLEKSRLLSDRFSAERPKGSFSTLEIQRTEQGDSAMYLCASSIERRTYNEQFFGPGTRLTVL.

V gene TRBV6-1 combines with J gene TRBJ1-2; D is unresolved. Germline V lookup: CDR1 MNHNS, CDR2 SASEGT. The germline V and J ends were trimmed by 2 bases and 3 bases, with 10 bases remaining between them. The CDR3 is 14 residues long. The DNA for the CDR3 is TGTGCCAGCAGTGAAAACAGTTGGGACTATGGCTACACCTTC. This translates into CASSENSWDYGYTF.

There are a few counts of this clonotype. V and J are TRBV24-1 and TRBJ2-1; 7 bases fit TRBD1. This CDR3 has 14 amino acids. Looked up from germline, CDR1 is KGHDR and CDR2 is SFDVKD. Trimming took 2 bases from V and 7 from J; bases not matched to a gene: 4. The CDR3: CATSDSLTGNEQFF. DNA of the CDR3: TGTGCCACCAGTGATTCATTGACAGGGAATGAGCAGTTCTTC.

The chain joins TRBV28 to TRBJ1-3; D gene uncertain. The CDR3 is 14 residues long. V lost 4 bases to trimming and J lost 3 bases, with 10 bases between them. From germline, CDR1 is MDHEN and CDR2 SYDVKM. The CDR3, as DNA: TGTGCCAGCAGTTCTAGCCCGGTTGGAAACACCATATATTTT. This sequence encodes CASSSSPVGNTIYF.

This clonotype came up a few times. V is TRBV4-2 and J is TRBJ1-4; D gene ambiguous. The ends were cut back, 0 bases at V and 7 bases at J, with 9 bases in the middle. Germline loops: CDR1 LGHNA, CDR2 YNFKEQ. This CDR3 contains 14 residues. This CDR3 is CASSQEGIREKLFF. CDR3 in DNA: TGTGCCAGCAGCCAAGAGGGGATACGTGAAAAACTGTTTTTT.

The chain combines TRBV5-1 with TRBJ2-7, with 14 bases identical to TRBD2. The end of the DNA fits TRBJ2-1 better, so the J call may be wrong. The CDR3 spans 15 residues. Germline V gene lookup returns CDR1 SGHRS and CDR2 YFSETQ. The DNA for the CDR3 is TGCGCCAGCGACCTGGGACTAGCGGGGGACGAGGAGCAGTTCTTC. It yields the protein CASDLGLAGDEEQFF.

The chain uses TRBV28 and TRBJ1-6; possible D gene TRBD1, 5 bases. V lost 1 base and J 9 bases, leaving 10 bases between the germline ends. There are 14 residues in the CDR3. The germline V gene has CDR1 MDHEN and CDR2 SYDVKM. CDR3 nucleotide sequence: TGTGCCAGCAGTTTATTCCAGGGTGGTTCACCCCTCCACTTT. As protein: CASSLFQGGSPLHF.

This clonotype was detected ten times or more. V is TRBV7-3 and J is TRBJ2-3, with TRBD2 matching 9 bases. The CDR3 extends over 18 amino acids. The germline gives CDR1 SGHTA, CDR2 FQGTGA. V trimming: 5 bases; J trimming: 0 bases; junction bases outside the gene matches: 12. CDR3 protein: CASSAGVFAGGSTDTQYF. The CDR3 nucleotides are TGTGCCAGCAGCGCCGGGGTGTTTGCGGGGGGGAGCACAGATACGCAGTATTTT. Combining the CDR3 with reference TRBV7-3 and TRBJ2-3 gives the whole variable domain GAGVSQTPSNKVTEKGKYVELRCDPISGHTALYWYRQSLGQGPEFLIYFQGTGAADDSGLPNDRFFAVRPEGSVSTLKIQRTERGDSAVYLCASSAGVFAGGSTDTQYFGPGTRLTVL.

The CDR3 loop is CASSQGGRDSPLHF. The CDR3 DNA sequence: TGCGCCAGCAGCCAAGGGGGTAGGGATTCACCCCTCCACTTT. The gene calls are TRBV4-1 and TRBJ1-6; unclear D gene. Trimming removed 1 base from V and 8 bases from J, with 9 bases in between. CDR1 is MGHRA and CDR2 is YSYEKL in the germline V gene. The CDR3 extends over 14 amino acids.

J is TRBJ1-1 and V is TRBV5-1; D gene ambiguous. Germline CDR1 reads SGHRS; CDR2 reads YFSETQ. The CDR3 has 17 residues. V gave up 0 bases and J gave up 0 bases, with 15 bases separating them. The CDR3 protein is CASSLVGRSILNTEAFF. CDR3 nucleotide sequence: TGCGCCAGCAGCTTGGTCGGGCGCTCGATACTGAACACTGAAGCTTTCTTT.

In its sample, this clonotype was seen a few times. This rearrangement joins TRBV19 to TRBJ1-1; D is unresolved. The CDR3 contains 11 residues. The V gene lost 7 bases and the J gene lost 1 base, with 4 bases spanning the gap. The V gene's germline CDR1 is LNHDA and CDR2 SQIVND (reference sequence). Here the CDR3 DNA reads TGTGCCAGTAAGAGGAACACTGAAGCTTTCTTT. Its translation: CASKRNTEAFF.

This clonotype was recorded a few times. This chain joins TRBV10-3 and TRBJ2-3; D remains ambiguous. V shed 3 bases and J shed 6 bases, with 4 bases lying between them. Germline V CDR1 and CDR2: ENHRY, SYGVKD. The CDR3 is made up of 11 amino acids. The CDR3 DNA reads TGTGCCATCAGTGACGAGGATACGCAGTATTTT. Protein product: CAISDEDTQYF.